Below, 30 T cell receptor beta chains from the same sample are listed, as sequenced in a study. TCRdb ran MiXCR on the 5' RACE reads and lists one entry per CDR3 protein. The top ten clones hold approximately 2.1% of a sample with 34,000 or so distinct CDR3 sequences, more than 20% of them seen once. Cells sorted as Tregs were CD4+, CD25+ and CD127-/low. The sample comprised tumor-infiltrating Tregs sorted from the breast tumor. These receptor sequences come from a female donor with breast cancer.

The chain is built from TRBV9 and TRBJ2-7; TRBD1 aligns across 9 bases. The V gene's germline CDR1 is SGDLS and CDR2 YYNGEE. The J segment lost 2 bases and the V segment lost 2 bases, leaving 2 bases of the junction unmatched. The CDR3 length is 14 residues. CDR3 protein: CASSVGQGTYEQYF. CDR3 coding DNA: TGTGCCAGCAGCGTCGGACAGGGGACCTACGAGCAGTACTTC.

This clonotype was seen many times. The gene calls are TRBV20-1 and TRBJ1-2; 7 nucleotides agree with TRBD1. Germline trimming cut 3 bases from V and 8 bases from J; bases unmatched to any gene: 12. This CDR3 is built from 14 residues. Germline V gene sequence: CDR1 DFQATT, CDR2 SNEGSKA (reference sequence). The CDR3 protein is CSASPQGTVKGYTF. The CDR3 region has the DNA TGCAGTGCTAGCCCCCAGGGGACAGTTAAGGGCTACACCTTC.

This clonotype occurred many times. The genes are TRBV20-1 and TRBJ2-5; D perhaps matches TRBD2 (5 bases). V gave up 5 bases and J gave up 4 bases, with 11 bases separating them. In germline, CDR1 is DFQATT, CDR2 SNEGSKA (reference sequence). CDR3 length: 12 amino acids. The CDR3 protein is CSALREGETQYF. CDR3 coding DNA: TGCAGTGCTCTCCGGGAAGGAGAGACCCAGTACTTC.

V and J are TRBV5-1 and TRBJ1-1; D unclear. The ends were cut back, 5 bases at V and 0 bases at J, with 11 bases in the middle. This CDR3 has 14 residues. Looked up from germline, CDR1 is SGHRS and CDR2 is YFSETQ. This CDR3 is CASREIGMNTEAFF. The CDR3 DNA reads as TGCGCCAGCAGAGAGATAGGGATGAACACTGAAGCTTTCTTT.

This clonotype was seen at least ten times. The V call is TRBV20-1, the J call TRBJ1-1, with D unclear. V was cut by 1 base and J by 5 bases, with 5 bases left in between. CDR3 size: 11 residues. In germline, CDR1 is DFQATT, CDR2 SNEGSKA (reference sequence). Written as DNA, the CDR3 is TGCAGTGCTAGAGGGGGAACTGAAGCTTTCTTT. Its translation is CSARGGTEAFF.

About this clonotype: An end of the junction differs from the germline gene, which may be a read error. This chain connects TRBV5-6 to TRBJ1-3; D gene unclear. The germline CDR1 and CDR2 sequences are SGHDT and YYEEEE. The CDR3 length is 14 residues. CDR3 sequence reads: CASSLGSSGSTIYF. CDR3 DNA: TGTGCCAGCAGCTTGGGGTCCTCTGGAAGCACCATATATTTT.

There are many counts of this clonotype. The J gene is TRBJ1-1, the V gene TRBV5-1; D ambiguous. CDR1 and CDR2 from the germline V gene are SGHRS and YFSETQ. The CDR3 has 14 residues. V was shortened by 0 bases and J by 6 bases, with 12 bases between the two germline ends. CDR3 DNA sequence: TGCGCCAGCAGCTTGGTTGGGCAGTCCGCTGAAGCTTTCTTT. The encoded protein is CASSLVGQSAEAFF.

The chain recombines TRBV5-6 with TRBJ2-5, with D uncertain. Germline V gene data show CDR1 as SGHDT and CDR2 as YYEEEE. The CDR3 sequence is 11 residues long. V dropped 6 bases and J dropped 1 base, with 4 bases sitting between them. The DNA for the CDR3 is TGTGCCAGCAACTTCCAAGAGACCCAGTACTTC. Encoded protein: CASNFQETQYF.

About this clonotype itself: Sequence at one end of the junction differs from germline and may be a read error. The chain combines TRBV6-5 with TRBJ2-7; 10 nucleotides match TRBD1. This CDR3 spans 16 amino acids. CDR1 and CDR2 from the germline V gene are MNHEY and SVGAGI. The CDR3 nucleotides read TGTGCCAGCAGTTACGCGGGACAGGGGTCCTCCTACGAGCAGCACTTC. Translating gives CASSYAGQGSSYEQHF.

To note about this clonotype: A read error may explain this, as a much larger clone is one base away. This likely comes from a read error, as the CDR3 has no conserved phenylalanine or tryptophan at its end. The chain couples TRBV20-1 to TRBJ1-5; TRBD1 agrees at 8 bases. The CDR3 extends over 13 amino acids. V lost 7 bases to trimming and J lost 4 bases; unmatched junction nucleotides: 6. Per germline, CDR1 DFQATT and CDR2 SNEGSKA (reference sequence). The CDR3 reads CSVTGGENQPQHS. As DNA, the CDR3 is TGCAGTGTTACAGGGGGGGAAAATCAGCCCCAGCATTCT.

This clonotype was found a few times. The rearrangement links TRBV6-5 to TRBJ2-1; no definite D call. The germline V gene encodes CDR1 MNHEY and CDR2 SVGAGI. Trimming took off 0 bases at V and 8 bases at J, with 8 bases between the two ends. The CDR3 spans 13 residues. CDR3 sequence (DNA): TGTGCCAGCAGTTACTCGATTTCTTATGAGCAGTTCTTC. Its protein is CASSYSISYEQFF.

The chain employs TRBV20-1 and TRBJ1-2; 7 bases are shared with TRBD1. V shed 4 bases and J 8 bases; nucleotides not matched to a gene: 7. The CDR3 extends over 12 amino acids. Germline loops: CDR1 DFQATT, CDR2 SNEGSKA (reference sequence). This CDR3 reads CSAKDRARGYTF. The CDR3 nucleotides read TGCAGTGCTAAAGACAGGGCGCGCGGCTACACCTTC.

In its sample, this clonotype was seen many times. V usage is TRBV5-1 and J usage is TRBJ2-2, with a weak D call TRBD1 (5 bases). Deletions cut 4 bases from V and 4 bases from J, with 17 bases between. CDR3 length: 16 residues. CDR1 is SGHRS, CDR2 YFSETQ, per germline. CDR3 loop: CASSPGHIGGTGELFF. The CDR3, as DNA: TGCGCCAGCAGCCCAGGACACATCGGCGGCACCGGGGAGCTGTTTTTT.

This clonotype was counted ten times or more. The chain employs TRBV20-1 and TRBJ1-1, with D maybe TRBD1 (5 bases). V was shortened by 6 bases and J by 2 bases, with 16 bases between the two germline ends. The CDR3 is made up of 14 amino acids. Germline V gives CDR1 DFQATT, CDR2 SNEGSKA (reference sequence). The CDR3 loop is CSALDQGFNTEAFF. For the CDR3, the DNA is TGCAGTGCCTTAGACCAGGGATTTAACACTGAAGCTTTCTTT.

The chain employs TRBV4-2 and TRBJ1-6; D gene unclear. The germline CDR1 and CDR2 sequences are LGHNA and YNFKEQ. The CDR3 totals 12 residues. V lost 6 bases to trimming and J lost 6 bases, with 6 bases between them. The DNA for the CDR3 is TGTGCCAGCAGGGACGGTAATTCACCCCTCCACTTT. Protein: CASRDGNSPLHF.

Regarding this clonotype: A much larger clone sits a single nucleotide away, making a read error possible. The chain links TRBV6-5 to TRBJ1-2; D is possibly TRBD1 (6 bases). The CDR3 extends over 14 amino acids. The germline CDR1 and CDR2 sequences are MNHEY and SVGAGI. CDR3 nucleotides: TGTGCCAGCAGTTACGGGTCCAGGGGCTATCGCTACACCTTC. It codes for CASSYGSRGYRYTF.

This clonotype was seen repeatedly, ten times or more. This chain uses TRBV6-5 with TRBJ2-7; TRBD1 aligns across 7 bases. This CDR3 is built from 19 residues. CDR1 and CDR2 from the germline V gene are MNHEY and SVGAGI. Trimming at V came to 0 bases and at J to 2 bases, leaving 16 bases not matched to a gene. In nucleotides, the CDR3 is TGTGCCAGCAGTTACTCTATGGGACAGAAATCAAGGGGGACCTACGAGCAGTACTTC. Protein sequence: CASSYSMGQKSRGTYEQYF.

This clonotype showed up many times. The CDR3 reads CASSFTNRGTGELFF. CDR3 sequence (DNA): TGTGCCAGCAGCTTTACCAACAGGGGTACCGGGGAGCTGTTTTTT. V usage is TRBV27 and J usage is TRBJ2-2, with TRBD1 matching over 7 bases. V lost 6 bases to trimming and J lost 5 bases; unmatched junction nucleotides: 9. There are 15 residues in the CDR3. Germline V gives CDR1 MNHEY, CDR2 SMNVEV (reference sequence).

Concerning this clonotype itself: A read error may explain this, as a much larger clone is one base away. In this CDR3 the conserved last residue, phenylalanine or tryptophan, is missing, so a read error is likely. The V and J genes are TRBV30 and TRBJ2-7; TRBD1 or TRBD2 may be the D gene (5 bases each). Trimming left V 2 bases short and J 3 bases short, with 11 bases between. CDR1 and CDR2 (germline): GTSNPN, SVGIG (reference sequence). CDR3 length: 13 amino acids. The CDR3 spells CAWSLGTRYEQYY. The CDR3 DNA reads as TGTGCCTGGAGTCTTGGGACCCGCTACGAGCAGTACTAC.

Ten or more counts support this clonotype. This chain connects TRBV3-1 to TRBJ1-4; D is unresolved. The CDR3 loop spans 17 amino acids. V lost 3 bases, J lost 3 bases, and 17 bases lay in between. Per germline, CDR1 LGHDT and CDR2 YNNKEL (reference sequence). In DNA, the CDR3 is TGTGCCAGCAGCCAGGGCTGGGGTTCTCAGGCTAATGAAAAACTGTTTTTT. This codes for CASSQGWGSQANEKLFF. Full variable domain (outside the CDR3, taken from reference TRBV3-1 and TRBJ1-4): DTAVSQTPKYLVTQMGNDKSIKCEQNLGHDTMYWYKQDSKKFLKIMFSYNNKELIINETVPNRFSPKSPDKAHLNLHINSLELGDSAVYFCASSQGWGSQANEKLFFGSGTQLSVL.

This clonotype has only a few counts. The chain carries TRBV2 and TRBJ2-1; perhaps TRBD1 as D (5 bases). Trimming took 4 bases from V and 4 from J, leaving 8 bases between them. Germline CDR1 reads SNHLY; CDR2 reads FYNNEI. The CDR3 totals 13 residues. CDR3 DNA: TGTGCCAGCAGTGGACAGCTGTACAATGAGCAGTTCTTC. As protein: CASSGQLYNEQFF.

The chain links TRBV6-1 to TRBJ1-2; D ambiguous. Germline V CDR1 and CDR2: MNHNS, SASEGT. The V gene lost 7 bases and the J gene lost 7 bases, with 16 bases spanning the gap. The CDR3 totals 13 residues. The CDR3 spells CASMVVGGSGYTF. Written as DNA, the CDR3 is TGTGCCAGCATGGTTGTTGGAGGTTCTGGCTACACCTTC.

This clonotype was observed many times. The chain employs TRBV5-1 and TRBJ2-7; the D is unclear. Germline V gene lookup returns CDR1 SGHRS and CDR2 YFSETQ. V was trimmed by 0 bases and J by 3 bases, leaving 7 bases between them. The CDR3 extends over 13 amino acids. The CDR3 loop reads CASSLALLYEQYF. The CDR3 DNA reads TGCGCCAGCAGCTTGGCCCTGCTCTACGAGCAGTACTTC.

Regarding this clonotype: Given a much more abundant clone one base away, this may be a read error. The chain carries TRBV29-1 and TRBJ2-7, with no clear D. The germline gives CDR1 SQVTM, CDR2 ANQGSEA. The CDR3 spans 13 residues. V was shortened by 4 bases and J by 0 bases, with 10 bases between the two germline ends. The CDR3 DNA reads as TGCAGCGTTGTAGGGCAGTGCTCCTACGAGCAGTACTTC. Residues: CSVVGQCSYEQYF.

In regard to this clonotype: At one end, the junction sequence differs from germline, possibly due to a read error. V gene TRBV27 combines with J gene TRBJ1-3, with unresolved D. The length of the CDR3 is 14 residues. Per the germline V gene, CDR1 is MNHEY and CDR2 is SMNVEV (reference sequence). CDR3 residues: CASSLRPTGNTKYF. CDR3 sequence (DNA): TGTGCCAGCAGTTTGAGGCCCACTGGAAACACCAAATATTTT.

Turning to this clonotype: This could be a read error, since a much larger clone is one nucleotide away. This chain uses TRBV6-5 with TRBJ2-1; tentative D call: TRBD1 (7 bases). Germline V gene data show CDR1 as MNHEY and CDR2 as SVGAGI. The germline V and J ends were trimmed by 0 bases and 14 bases, with 17 bases remaining between them. The CDR3 is 14 residues long. This CDR3 reads CASSYSGGGKTEFF. In nucleotides, the CDR3 is TGTGCCAGCAGTTACTCAGGGGGCGGGAAGACGGAGTTCTTC.

This clonotype was observed at least ten times. The CDR3 coding sequence is TGTGCCAGCACTAAGGGACAGGGGCTCTGGAGCAATCAGCCCCAGCATTTT. This gives the protein CASTKGQGLWSNQPQHF. The chain couples TRBV12-3 or TRBV12-4 to TRBJ1-5, with 10 bases lining up with TRBD1. V lost 7 bases to trimming and J lost 1 base; unmatched junction nucleotides: 10. The CDR3 length is 17 residues.

There are a few counts of this clonotype. Since a much larger clone is just one base distant, this may be a read error. The chain employs TRBV4-1 and TRBJ1-1; D remains unclear. This CDR3 region has 15 residues. The V and J ends lost 1 base and 1 base respectively, with 10 bases between them. CDR1 is MGHRA and CDR2 is YSYEKL in the germline V gene. CDR3 nucleotide sequence: TGCGCCAGCAGCCAAGCTCCTGGAGGGAACACTGAAGCTTTCTTT. This sequence encodes CASSQAPGGNTEAFF.

The chain joins TRBV20-1 to TRBJ2-1, with D maybe TRBD1 (6 bases). The CDR3 covers 16 residues. CDR1 is DFQATT, CDR2 SNEGSKA, per germline (reference sequence). Trimming took off 0 bases at V and 0 bases at J, with 12 bases between the two ends. This chain's CDR3 is CSARDYSGDSYNEQFF. In DNA, the CDR3 is TGCAGTGCTAGAGATTATTCAGGGGACTCCTACAATGAGCAGTTCTTC.

This clonotype was found many times. The chain has TRBV6-5 and TRBJ2-7; 7 bases align to TRBD2. V was clipped by 0 bases and J by 2 bases; unmatched bases: 4. This CDR3 region has 15 residues. Germline CDR1 is MNHEY and CDR2 is SVGAGI. This chain's CDR3 is CASSYSNLAAYEQYF. CDR3 sequence (DNA): TGTGCCAGCAGTTACTCGAACCTAGCGGCCTACGAGCAGTACTTC.